The 4 T cell receptor beta chains reported below all come from one sample, sequenced in a study of T cell responses to AZD1222 COVID-19 vaccine. Clones were read by immunoSEQ multiplex PCR, and TCRdb kept only the in-frame ones, dropping some. Of about 78,000 clones detected, roughly nine tenths appear once; the ten largest clones hold 3% to 3.5%. The sequenced sample was peripheral blood, obtained 28 days after the second AZD1222 dose. These receptors originate from an adult who received the AZD1222 COVID-19 vaccine.

The V gene is TRBV30, the J gene TRBJ1-2, with 7 positions matching TRBD1. CDR1 and CDR2 (germline): GTSNPN, SVGIG (reference sequence). The CDR3 is 13 residues long. J lost 7 bases, V lost 0 bases, and 5 bases had no gene match. The CDR3 region is CAWSVQGGGGYTF. Written as DNA, the CDR3 is TGTGCCTGGAGTGTACAAGGGGGCGGTGGCTACACCTTC.

The chain is built from TRBV6-5 and TRBJ2-3, with D tentatively TRBD1 (6 bases). Germline V gives CDR1 MNHEY, CDR2 SVGAGI. Trimming shortened V by 5 bases and J by 4 bases, and 13 bases separated the two germline ends. This CDR3 is 14 amino acids long. The CDR3 here is CASSTGIGADTQYF. The DNA for the CDR3 is TGTGCCAGCAGTACAGGGATAGGAGCAGATACGCAGTATTTT.

V gene TRBV7-8 combines with J gene TRBJ2-3; the match to TRBD2 covers 8 bases. The CDR3 has 14 amino acids. The ends lost 5 bases at V and 6 bases at J; junction bases unmatched: 7. CDR1 and CDR2 from the germline V gene are SGHVS and FQNEAQ. CDR3 amino acids: CASSPGLAGDTQYF. CDR3 nucleotide sequence: TGTGCCAGCAGCCCTGGACTAGCCGGGGATACGCAGTATTTT.

The chain has TRBV11-2 and TRBJ2-5; D ambiguous. Germline V gene data show CDR1 as SGHAT and CDR2 as FQNNGV. The CDR3 has 17 amino acids. V was shortened by 0 bases and J by 2 bases, with 16 bases between the two germline ends. This CDR3 reads CASSLDRSQVRQETQYF. CDR3 nucleotide sequence: TGTGCCAGCAGCTTAGACCGGTCCCAGGTTCGACAAGAGACCCAGTACTTC.